This T cell receptor (beta chain) was recorded in a study of blood T cell repertoires in COVID-19. Method: immunoSEQ multiplex PCR; TCRdb's copy keeps in-frame clones and lacks some. The sample lists 95,000 to 110,000 clones; about 80% were seen once. The CDR3 extends over 16 amino acids. Germline values: CDR1 SGHAT, CDR2 FQNNGV. Germline trimming cut 3 bases from V and 3 bases from J; bases unmatched to any gene: 7. The origin of this receptor is an elderly woman with active or convalescent COVID-19. Sequencing input: peripheral blood. This rearrangement joins TRBV11-2 to TRBJ2-1, with 8 bases lining up with TRBD2. CDR3 in amino acids: CASSLGSGGDYNEQFF. CDR3 nucleotide sequence: TGTGCCAGCAGCTTGGGCTCGGGAGGGGACTACAATGAGCAGTTCTTC.